Listed below are T cell receptor beta chains from one sample, sequenced in a study of T cell responses to AZD1222 COVID-19 vaccine. Assay used: immunoSEQ multiplex PCR; TCRdb lists only in-frame clones, some missing. The table shows 65,000 to 85,000 clones, with 70% to 90% occurring only once. This specimen consisted of peripheral blood, obtained on day 0 of AZD1222 vaccination. The receptors were gathered from an adult in good health. CDR3s include the opening cysteine and the closing phenylalanine or tryptophan. D genes are given only for firm matches. The size field is filled for only some rows; it gives once, few, many or a size class.

J gene	V gene	clone size	D gene	CDR3 DNA	CDR3 protein
TRBJ1-2	TRBV7-8	once	TRBD1	TGTGCCAGCAGCTCAACAAAAACGGGACAGCACACCTTC	CASSSTKTGQHTF
TRBJ1-6	TRBV4-1	.	.	TGCGCCAGCAGCCAAGTGACAGAGAATAATTCACCCCTCCACTTT	CASSQVTENNSPLHF
TRBJ2-2	TRBV24-1	.	TRBD1	TGTGCCACCAGTGATCCGGCGGCACAGGGGATCGGGGAGCTGTTTTTT	CATSDPAAQGIGELFF
TRBJ2-3	TRBV5-1	.	.	TGCGCCAGCAGCTTGGGGACGGTCACTAACACAGATACGCAGTATTTT	CASSLGTVTNTDTQYF
TRBJ2-7	TRBV5-1	.	TRBD1	TGCGCCAGCAGCTTCCGGGACAGGGGGCACGAGCAGTACTTC	CASSFRDRGHEQYF
TRBJ1-2	TRBV10-2	.	.	TGCGCCAGCGGGTCTAACCAGGGTATCTCTCTTGGCTACACCTTC	CASGSNQGISLGYTF
TRBJ1-6	TRBV27	.	.	TGTGCCAGCAGTTTAGGGCAGGGGCCCCTTAATTCACCCCTCCACTTT	CASSLGQGPLNSPLHF
TRBJ1-2	TRBV4-3	.	.	TGCGCCAGCAGAGAAGAGGTCAGGGAGGACTATGGCTACACCTTC	CASREEVREDYGYTF
TRBJ2-6	TRBV9	.	TRBD1	TGTGCCAGCAGCGTAGGAGTCCGACAGGGGGCTATCGGGGCCAACGTCCTGACTTTC	CASSVGVRQGAIGANVLTF
TRBJ2-7	TRBV5-1	.	TRBD1	TGCGCCAGCAGCTCGACGGGACAGGGGGCTTCCGAGCAGTACTTC	CASSSTGQGASEQYF
TRBJ1-5	TRBV6-1	.	.	TGTGCCAGCAGTGACGGACATCAGCCCCAGCATTTT	CASSDGHQPQHF
TRBJ1-5	TRBV12-3/TRBV12-4	.	.	TGTGCCAGCAGTTTCGCCCCTCAGCCCCAGCATTTT	CASSFAPQPQHF
TRBJ1-3	TRBV12-3/TRBV12-4	few	.	TGTGCCAGCAGTGACAGAAACACCATATATTTT	CASSDRNTIYF
TRBJ2-2	TRBV9	.	TRBD2	TGTGCCAGCAGCGTAGTCGGCACTAGCGGGGGGAACACCGGGGAGCTGTTTTTT	CASSVVGTSGGNTGELFF
TRBJ1-1	TRBV7-2	.	.	TGTGCCAGCAGCTTAGGGCAGGGATGGACTGAAGCTTTCTTT	CASSLGQGWTEAFF
TRBJ1-2	TRBV18	.	TRBD1	TGTGCCAGCTCACCACCGGGAGTTCCAGGGGGCGCCCGTGGCTACACCTTC	CASSPPGVPGGARGYTF
TRBJ2-3	TRBV3-1/TRBV3-2	once	.	TGTGCCAGCAGCCAAATGGGAAGCACAGATACGCAGTATTTT	CASSQMGSTDTQYF
TRBJ1-2	TRBV29-1	.	.	TGCAGCGTCCTCAGGGGCGCGAACTATGGCTACACCTTC	CSVLRGANYGYTF
TRBJ1-2	TRBV12-3/TRBV12-4	.	.	TGTGCCAGCAGTTTAGCGGGCTCTTATGGCTACACCTTC	CASSLAGSYGYTF
TRBJ1-5	TRBV6-2/TRBV6-3	once	.	TGTGCCAGCAGTTACTCGAGTAGGGAACAGCCCCAGCATTTT	CASSYSSREQPQHF
TRBJ2-5	TRBV7-6	.	TRBD2	TGTGCCAGCAGCTTAGGGCTAGCGGGGAGACAAGAGACCCAGTACTTC	CASSLGLAGRQETQYF
TRBJ1-5	TRBV18	.	.	TGTGCCAGCTCCCGCCCCGGGAACCCTCAGCCCCAGCATTTT	CASSRPGNPQPQHF
TRBJ2-7	TRBV24-1	.	.	TGTGCCACCAGTGATTTGTACGAGCAGTACTTC	CATSDLYEQYF
TRBJ1-2	TRBV29-1	medium-sized	TRBD1	TGCAGCGTTGAACGGGGGACAGGGGACTATGGCTACACCTTC	CSVERGTGDYGYTF
TRBJ2-5	TRBV7-2	once	.	TGTGCCAGCAGCTTAGCCTCGGGCAGGGAGACCCAGTACTTC	CASSLASGRETQYF
TRBJ2-5	TRBV6-5	.	.	TGTGCCAGCAGTTCCCCGGGCCTACAAGAGACCCAGTACTTC	CASSSPGLQETQYF
TRBJ2-7	TRBV3-1/TRBV3-2	.	TRBD1	TGTGCCAGCAGCCAAGCCCCGGGGCAGGGGGCTCGGGAGCAGTACTTC	CASSQAPGQGAREQYF
TRBJ2-7	TRBV5-1	.	.	TGCGCCAGCAGCTTGGGAGGGCTGGGGGCGGTCTCCTACGAGCAGTACTTC	CASSLGGLGAVSYEQYF
TRBJ1-1	TRBV10-1	few	.	TGCGCCGGCCCGGGTGGCCCGAGGCCTGAAGCTTTCTTT	CAGPGGPRPEAFF
TRBJ2-3	TRBV4-2	few	.	TGTGCCAGCAGCCAAGGGACGGGGATAGATACGCAGTATTTT	CASSQGTGIDTQYF
TRBJ2-1	TRBV9	.	TRBD2	TGTGCCAGCAGCGTAGAGGGCGGGGGGGCCTACAATGAGCAGTTCTTC	CASSVEGGGAYNEQFF
TRBJ2-7	TRBV6-5	.	.	TGTGCCAGCAGTTATTCGGGACCCCAGGTTGACGAGCAGTACTTC	CASSYSGPQVDEQYF
TRBJ1-3	TRBV7-2	few	.	TGTGCCAGCAGCTCAAGGGGACTGTCCTCTGGAAACACCATATATTTT	CASSSRGLSSGNTIYF
TRBJ1-4	TRBV4-2	.	.	TGTGCCAGCAGCCAAGATCACCTAGGGTTTGGAGGTGAAAAACTGTTTTTT	CASSQDHLGFGGEKLFF
TRBJ1-6	TRBV10-2	few	.	TGCGCCAGCAGTGACCAGCAGGGTGATTCACCCCTCCACTTT	CASSDQQGDSPLHF